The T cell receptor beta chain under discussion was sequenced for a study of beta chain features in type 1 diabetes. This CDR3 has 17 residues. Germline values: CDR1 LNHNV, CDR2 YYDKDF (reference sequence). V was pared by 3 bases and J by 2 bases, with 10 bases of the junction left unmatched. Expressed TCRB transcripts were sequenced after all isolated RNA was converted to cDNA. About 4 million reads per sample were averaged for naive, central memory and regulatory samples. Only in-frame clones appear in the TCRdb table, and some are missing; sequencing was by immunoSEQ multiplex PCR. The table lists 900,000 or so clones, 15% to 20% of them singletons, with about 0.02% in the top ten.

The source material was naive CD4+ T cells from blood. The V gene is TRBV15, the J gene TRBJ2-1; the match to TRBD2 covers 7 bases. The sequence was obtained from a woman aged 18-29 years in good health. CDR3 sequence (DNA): TGTGCCACCAGCAGTATTGAGGGAGGGCTAGCCTACAATGAGCAGTTCTTC. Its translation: CATSSIEGGLAYNEQFF.